Following are 32 T cell receptor beta chains from one sample sequenced in a study of shared clonotypes between healthy human individuals. Assay used: immunoSEQ multiplex PCR; TCRdb lists only in-frame clones, some missing. The sample records about 1 million clones, about 75% being singletons. The material sequenced was memory CD4+ T cells sorted from blood. Subset meaning: CD45RA-negative fraction. Receptors originate from a man younger than 35 in good health.

The chain employs TRBV5-6 and TRBJ2-3; D possibly corresponds to TRBD1 (5 bases). This CDR3 has 15 amino acids. The V end lost 0 bases, the J end lost 0 bases, and 8 bases lay between the germline ends. CDR1 and CDR2 (germline): SGHDT, YYEEEE. CDR3 loop: CASSLGGKSTDTQYF. The CDR3 DNA sequence: TGTGCCAGCAGCTTGGGGGGCAAGAGCACAGATACGCAGTATTTT.

This clone showed up just once. The gene calls are TRBV19 and TRBJ2-3, with TRBD2 matching 8 bases. The CDR3 has 15 residues. With 2 bases clipped from V and 6 bases from J, the junction kept 7 bases outside the gene matches. Per the germline V gene, CDR1 is LNHDA and CDR2 is SQIVND (reference sequence). The CDR3 sequence is CASSISGRASDTQYF. CDR3 in DNA: TGTGCCAGTAGTATATCCGGGAGGGCCTCTGATACGCAGTATTTT.

Concerning this clone itself: A far larger clone is a single base away, which makes a read error likely. The chain has TRBV11-2 and TRBJ1-5; D not resolved. The CDR3 runs 16 residues. CDR1 SGHAT and CDR2 FQNNGV come from the germline V gene. CDR3 protein: CASSPRGARPGQSQHF. The CDR3 DNA reads as TGTGCCAGCAGCCCCCGCGGCGCCCGCCCGGGTCAGTCCCAGCATTTT.

In its sample, this clone was seen a few times. One base away lies a much larger clone, so this may be a sequencing read error. The rearrangement links TRBV6-4 to TRBJ2-3; 10 positions agree with TRBD1. The J segment lost 1 base and the V segment lost 4 bases, leaving 2 bases of the junction unmatched. Germline V lookup: CDR1 MRHNA, CDR2 SNTAGT. CDR3 size: 15 residues. CDR3 protein: CASSAGTGGTDTQYF. The CDR3 DNA is TGTGCCAGCAGTGCCGGGACAGGGGGCACAGATACGCAGTATTTT.

The chain carries TRBV11-2 and TRBJ1-6, with a possible D match to TRBD1 (6 bases). Germline V gene sequence: CDR1 SGHAT, CDR2 FQNNGV. Trimming left V 5 bases short and J 10 bases short, with 12 bases between. CDR3 length: 13 amino acids. CDR3 coding DNA: TGTGCCAGCAGCCTCGGGGGCGGGTCACCCCTCCACTTT. Its protein is CASSLGGGSPLHF.

This rearrangement joins TRBV5-1 to TRBJ2-2; D is perhaps TRBD1 (6 bases). The V gene lost 3 bases and the J gene lost 3 bases, with 18 bases spanning the gap. The CDR3 has 17 residues. Germline CDR1 and CDR2: SGHRS and YFSETQ. The CDR3: CASSYGLGGADTGELFF. The CDR3 DNA is TGCGCCAGCAGCTACGGGTTAGGGGGAGCGGACACCGGGGAGCTGTTTTTT.

The chain recombines TRBV5-1 with TRBJ1-6, with D uncertain. Germline CDR1 and CDR2: SGHRS and YFSETQ. The CDR3 is 14 residues long. Trimming pared 5 bases from V and 2 bases from J, leaving 8 bases between. The CDR3 spells CASRAVPYNSPLHF. CDR3 DNA sequence: TGCGCCAGCAGAGCGGTACCCTATAATTCACCCCTCCACTTT.

This clone was picked up one time. The V gene is TRBV25-1, the J gene TRBJ2-5; TRBD1 is a possible D gene (6 bases). The J call is in doubt because the DNA end fits TRBJ2-7 better. Germline assignment: CDR1 MGHDK and CDR2 SYGVNS. The length of the CDR3 is 11 residues. DNA of the CDR3: TGTGCCAGCAAGGACAGCAACGAGCAGTACTTC. As protein: CASKDSNEQYF.

The J gene is TRBJ2-3, the V gene TRBV4-1; TRBD2 might be the D (5 bases). The CDR3 spans 17 residues. The V end was cut by 1 base, the J end by 0 bases, with 14 bases between. Germline CDR1 MGHRA, CDR2 YSYEKL. CDR3 coding DNA: TGCGCCAGCAGCCAAGTCATACCGGGGTACAGCACAGATACGCAGTATTTT. It yields the protein CASSQVIPGYSTDTQYF.

V and J are TRBV27 and TRBJ1-5, with D possibly being TRBD1 (6 bases). In germline, CDR1 is MNHEY, CDR2 SMNVEV (reference sequence). This CDR3 has 15 amino acids. The V gene lost 2 bases and the J gene lost 3 bases, with 11 bases spanning the gap. This chain's CDR3 is CASSLQGQNNQPQHF. The CDR3 DNA reads TGTGCCAGCAGTTTACAGGGGCAAAACAATCAGCCCCAGCATTTT.

The V gene is TRBV7-9, the J gene TRBJ1-6; no clear D. CDR3 length equals 13 residues. V was cut by 2 bases and J by 10 bases, with 9 bases left in between. Germline V gene data show CDR1 as SEHNR and CDR2 as FQNEAQ (reference sequence). CDR3 protein: CASSLQVLSPLHF. The CDR3, as DNA: TGTGCCAGCAGCTTACAGGTTCTCTCACCCCTCCACTTT.

This chain links TRBV9 with TRBJ2-5; either TRBD1 or TRBD2 may fit D (6 bases each). The CDR3 sequence is 15 residues long. Per the germline V gene, CDR1 is SGDLS and CDR2 is YYNGEE. Trimming removed 4 bases at V and 4 bases at J, with 17 bases between. The DNA of the CDR3 is TGTGCCAGCAGCCTCACAAGGGGGGCGGGAGAGACCCAGTACTTC. Translation: CASSLTRGAGETQYF. The full variable domain, in which reference TRBV9 and TRBJ2-5 provide the parts outside the CDR3, is DSGVTQTPKHLITATGQRVTLRCSPRSGDLSVYWYQQSLDQGLQFLIQYYNGEERAKGNILERFSAQQFPDLHSELNLSSLELGDSALYFCASSLTRGAGETQYFGPGTRLLVL.

This chain uses TRBV6-1 with TRBJ2-7, with 7 bases matching TRBD2. Germline CDR1 is MNHNS and CDR2 is SASEGT. CDR3 size: 14 residues. The V gene end was trimmed by 8 bases and the J gene end by 1 base; junction bases not matched to a gene: 8. The CDR3, as DNA: TGTGCCAGCGTTGGGCGGGAGTATTCCTACGAGCAGTACTTC. The encoded protein is CASVGREYSYEQYF.

The CDR3 is CASQQGPASYEQYF. The CDR3 DNA follows: TGTGCCAGCCAGCAGGGCCCTGCCTCCTACGAGCAGTACTTC. The chain uses TRBV6-5 and TRBJ2-7; the D gene is possibly TRBD1 (5 bases). The CDR3 runs 14 residues. Looked up from germline, CDR1 is MNHEY and CDR2 is SVGAGI. The ends were cut back, 8 bases at V and 0 bases at J, with 14 bases in the middle.

The chain joins TRBV6-5 to TRBJ1-2; tentatively, D is TRBD1 (6 bases). Germline assignment: CDR1 MNHEY and CDR2 SVGAGI. This CDR3 has 15 amino acids. The V gene lost 4 bases and the J gene lost 4 bases, with 16 bases spanning the gap. Here the CDR3 reads CASSSLGGIFYGYTF. CDR3 nucleotide sequence: TGTGCCAGCAGTTCCCTCGGGGGCATATTCTATGGCTACACCTTC.

The sample holds many counts of this clone. The rearrangement joins TRBV10-2 to TRBJ2-5; no reliable D call. Germline-derived CDR1 and CDR2 are WSHSY and SAAADI. This CDR3 region has 13 residues. Deletions cut 7 bases from V and 1 base from J, with 10 bases between. CDR3 loop: CASKWQVQETQYF. The CDR3 coding sequence is TGCGCCAGCAAGTGGCAGGTCCAAGAGACCCAGTACTTC.

This chain joins TRBV6-1 and TRBJ1-3; D uncertain. Germline-derived CDR1 and CDR2 are MNHNS and SASEGT. The length of the CDR3 is 15 residues. The V gene lost 3 bases and the J gene lost 0 bases, with 9 bases spanning the gap. The CDR3 DNA follows: TGTGCCAGCAGTGACAGAGGTCCCTCTGGAAACACCATATATTTT. Translation: CASSDRGPSGNTIYF.

CDR3 sequence (DNA): TGTGCCAGCAGTTTCTCGGGGGGTGGGAATCAGCCCCAGCATTTT. Translated: CASSFSGGGNQPQHF. The V call is TRBV27, the J call TRBJ1-5, with a tentative D call TRBD1 (5 bases). Looked up from germline, CDR1 is MNHEY and CDR2 is SMNVEV (reference sequence). CDR3 length: 15 amino acids. Trimming cost V 3 bases and J 4 bases, with 13 bases left between them.

This chain uses TRBV13 with TRBJ1-2; 10 bases line up with TRBD1. The CDR3 is 18 amino acids. The germline V gene encodes CDR1 PRHDT and CDR2 FYEKMQ (reference sequence). With 4 bases clipped from V and 4 bases from J, the junction kept 15 bases outside the gene matches. CDR3 sequence reads: CASSSTERPGQGSYGYTF. The DNA of the CDR3 is TGTGCCAGCAGCTCGACAGAAAGACCGGGACAGGGGAGCTATGGCTACACCTTC.

The CDR3 DNA is TGCGCCAGCAGGGTGGGGTCGAGTCCCATGAACACTGAAGCTTTCTTT. Protein: CASRVGSSPMNTEAFF. The rearrangement joins TRBV5-1 to TRBJ1-1; D is uncertain. There are 16 residues in the CDR3. Trimming pared 5 bases from V and 0 bases from J, leaving 17 bases between. CDR1 is SGHRS and CDR2 is YFSETQ in the germline V gene.

The chain employs TRBV9 and TRBJ2-3; the D is unclear. Looked up from germline, CDR1 is SGDLS and CDR2 is YYNGEE. The V end was cut by 3 bases, the J end by 4 bases, with 18 bases between. This CDR3 spans 16 amino acids. CDR3 in DNA: TGTGCCAGCAGCGCGGACCGGGCCACTCGCGCAGATACGCAGTATTTT. Amino acids: CASSADRATRADTQYF.

This chain connects TRBV9 to TRBJ2-1, with 11 bases that match TRBD2. The CDR3 length is 15 residues. V gave up 6 bases and J gave up 3 bases; unmatched junction bases: 5. Germline assignment: CDR1 SGDLS and CDR2 YYNGEE. CDR3: CASTPTSGNYNEQFF. In DNA form, the CDR3 reads TGTGCCAGCACCCCGACTAGCGGGAACTACAATGAGCAGTTCTTC.

In DNA form, the CDR3 reads TGTGCCAGTAGACAGGGTACGGTCGGTTGGAGTCAGCCCCAGCATTTT. It is translated as CASRQGTVGWSQPQHF. The rearrangement links TRBV19 to TRBJ1-5, with D possibly matching TRBD1 (6 bases). Germline V gives CDR1 LNHDA, CDR2 SQIVND (reference sequence). The V gene lost 6 bases and the J gene lost 6 bases, with 21 bases spanning the gap. The CDR3 extends over 16 amino acids.

J is TRBJ2-1 and V is TRBV28, with D unresolved. The CDR3 covers 11 residues. In germline, CDR1 is MDHEN, CDR2 SYDVKM. V shed 7 bases and J shed 5 bases, with 6 bases lying between them. The CDR3 DNA follows: TGTGCCAGCAATCTGAACAATGAGCAGTTCTTC. This gives the protein CASNLNNEQFF.

The V call is TRBV7-9, the J call TRBJ1-6; the match to TRBD1 covers 8 bases. V lost 5 bases, J lost 5 bases, and 5 bases stayed unmatched. CDR3 length equals 15 residues. Germline V gene data show CDR1 as SEHNR and CDR2 as FQNEAQ (reference sequence). In DNA, the CDR3 is TGTGCCAGCAGCACCAGGACAGGGAATAATTCACCCCTCCACTTT. It yields the protein CASSTRTGNNSPLHF.

The CDR3 loop is CASSLGTGGRETQYF. For the CDR3, the DNA is TGTGCCAGCAGCCTCGGGACAGGGGGCCGGGAGACCCAGTACTTC. The V and J genes are TRBV6-1 and TRBJ2-5; 12 positions agree with TRBD1. The CDR3 is 15 residues long. With V trimmed by 6 bases and J by 5 bases, 7 bases remained unmatched. Germline V gene data show CDR1 as MNHNS and CDR2 as SASEGT.

This rearrangement joins TRBV25-1 to TRBJ2-7; TRBD2 matches at 15 bases. J gave up 1 base and V 1 base, and 2 bases lay outside the gene matches. The CDR3 spans 17 residues. Germline V lookup: CDR1 MGHDK, CDR2 SYGVNS. The CDR3 sequence: CASSEFGTSGRSYEQYF. The CDR3, as DNA: TGTGCCAGCAGTGAATTCGGGACTAGCGGGAGGTCCTACGAGCAGTACTTC.

The chain carries TRBV7-2 and TRBJ2-5; the D gene is possibly TRBD1 (5 bases). Trimming left V 1 base short and J 5 bases short, with 14 bases between. The CDR3 covers 15 residues. Per the germline V gene, CDR1 is SGHTA and CDR2 is FQGNSA. The CDR3, as DNA: TGTGCCAGCAGCTTAGTGGGTCAGGCAGGGGAGACCCAGTACTTC. Encoded protein: CASSLVGQAGETQYF.

J is TRBJ1-2 and V is TRBV19; no reliable D call. Looked up from germline, CDR1 is LNHDA and CDR2 is SQIVND (reference sequence). The CDR3 is 14 amino acids. Deletions cut 8 bases from V and 7 bases from J, with 20 bases between. The CDR3 bases are TGTGCCAGTGCGGACCACGGAAGATCTGGTGGCTACACCTTC. Amino acids: CASADHGRSGGYTF.

This chain links TRBV28 with TRBJ2-5; TRBD1 matches 7 bases. The junction had 12 bases not matched to a gene; V was cut back by 3 bases and J by 11 bases. The CDR3 sequence is 14 residues long. The V gene's germline CDR1 is MDHEN and CDR2 SYDVKM. The CDR3 DNA is TGTGCCAGCAGTTTCTCCCTACAGGGGCTGGAGCAGTACTTC. As protein: CASSFSLQGLEQYF.

This clone came up once. The chain couples TRBV14 to TRBJ1-2, with TRBD1 as a possible D gene (6 bases). V lost 0 bases and J lost 4, with 15 bases in between. This CDR3 region has 16 residues. Germline V gene lookup returns CDR1 SGHDN and CDR2 FVKESK. The CDR3 region is CASSQDHGQISYGYTF. In DNA form, the CDR3 reads TGTGCCAGCAGCCAAGATCACGGACAGATTAGCTATGGCTACACCTTC.

The chain has TRBV7-9 and TRBJ2-5; TRBD2 is a possible D gene (6 bases). The V end lost 1 base, the J end lost 5 bases, and 14 bases lay between the germline ends. Germline CDR1 SEHNR, CDR2 FQNEAQ (reference sequence). The CDR3 sequence is 15 residues long. CDR3 nucleotides: TGTGCCAGCAGCTTAGATGTGGGGGGTCGGGAGACCCAGTACTTC. The encoded protein is CASSLDVGGRETQYF.